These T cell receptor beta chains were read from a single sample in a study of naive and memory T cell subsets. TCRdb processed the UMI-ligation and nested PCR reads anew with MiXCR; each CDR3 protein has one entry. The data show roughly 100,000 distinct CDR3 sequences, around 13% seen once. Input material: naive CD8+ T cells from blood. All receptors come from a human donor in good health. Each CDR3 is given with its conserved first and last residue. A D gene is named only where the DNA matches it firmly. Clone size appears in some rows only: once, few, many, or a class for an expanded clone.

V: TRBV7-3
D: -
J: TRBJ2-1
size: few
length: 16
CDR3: CASSPVAKSSYNEQFF
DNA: TGTGCCAGCAGCCCCGTAGCGAAGAGCTCCTACAATGAGCAGTTCTTC

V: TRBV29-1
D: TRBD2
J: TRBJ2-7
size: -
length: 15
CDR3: CSVEEGGRASYEQYF
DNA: TGCAGCGTTGAAGAGGGAGGGCGCGCCTCCTACGAGCAGTACTTC

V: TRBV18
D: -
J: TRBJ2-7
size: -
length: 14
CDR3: CASSPPGRLLEQYF
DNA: TGTGCCAGCTCACCACCGGGACGGCTCTTGGAGCAGTACTTC

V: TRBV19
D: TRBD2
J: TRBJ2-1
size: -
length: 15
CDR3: CASRHGGSSYNEQFF
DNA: TGTGCCAGTAGACACGGGGGGAGCTCCTACAATGAGCAGTTCTTC

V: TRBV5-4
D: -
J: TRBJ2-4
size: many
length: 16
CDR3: CAYQVGTRKTKNIQYF
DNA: TGTGCCTACCAGGTTGGCACCCGGAAGACCAAAAACATTCAGTACTTC

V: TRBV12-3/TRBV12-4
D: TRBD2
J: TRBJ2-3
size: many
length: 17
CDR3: CATESWEGLATTDTQYF
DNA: TGTGCCACCGAATCGTGGGAGGGACTAGCCACCACAGATACGCAGTATTTT

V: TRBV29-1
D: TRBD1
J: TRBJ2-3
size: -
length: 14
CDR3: CSVVGDRGPDTQYF
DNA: TGCAGCGTTGTCGGGGACAGGGGGCCAGATACGCAGTATTTT

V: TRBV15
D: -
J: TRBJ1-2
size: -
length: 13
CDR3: CATRGGAYYGYTF
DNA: TGTGCCACCAGGGGGGGAGCCTACTATGGCTACACCTTC

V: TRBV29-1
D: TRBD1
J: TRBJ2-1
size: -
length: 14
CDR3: CSVPGQVLYNEQFF
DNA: TGCAGCGTTCCTGGACAGGTCCTCTACAATGAGCAGTTCTTC

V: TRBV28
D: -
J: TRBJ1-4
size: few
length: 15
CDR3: CASSLRSVKAEKLFF
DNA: TGTGCCAGCAGTTTGCGGTCGGTGAAGGCTGAAAAACTGTTTTTT

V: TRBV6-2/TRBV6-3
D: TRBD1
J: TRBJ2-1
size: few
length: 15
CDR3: CASSYYTTGWGEQFF
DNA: TGTGCCAGCAGTTATTATACGACAGGGTGGGGTGAGCAGTTCTTC

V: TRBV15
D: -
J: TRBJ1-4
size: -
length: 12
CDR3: CATSSGERKLFF
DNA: TGTGCCACCAGCAGCGGCGAACGAAAACTGTTTTTT

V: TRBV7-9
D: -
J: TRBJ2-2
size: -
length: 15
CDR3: CASSLGDPNAGELFF
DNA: TGTGCCAGCAGCTTAGGGGACCCTAATGCCGGGGAGCTGTTTTTT

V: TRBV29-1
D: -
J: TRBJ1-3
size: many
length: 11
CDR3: CSVEVRNTIYF
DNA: TGCAGCGTTGAAGTTAGAAACACCATATATTTT

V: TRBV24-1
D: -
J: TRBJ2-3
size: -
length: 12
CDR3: CATSPGTDTQYF
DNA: TGTGCCACCTCGCCCGGCACAGATACGCAGTATTTT

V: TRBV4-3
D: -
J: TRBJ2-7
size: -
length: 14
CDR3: CASSQVEGVYEQYF
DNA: TGCGCCAGCAGCCAAGTGGAGGGTGTCTACGAGCAGTACTTC

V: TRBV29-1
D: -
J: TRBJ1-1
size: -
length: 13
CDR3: CSVVSGMGTEAFF
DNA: TGCAGCGTTGTTTCCGGGATGGGCACTGAAGCTTTCTTT

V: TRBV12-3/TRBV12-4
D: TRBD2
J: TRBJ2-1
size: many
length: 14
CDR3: CASSLDGRSNEQFF
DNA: TGTGCCAGCAGTTTGGACGGGAGGAGCAATGAGCAGTTCTTC

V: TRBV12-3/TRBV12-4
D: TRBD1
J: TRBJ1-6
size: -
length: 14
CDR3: CASAPGQGLTPLHF
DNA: TGTGCCAGCGCGCCGGGACAGGGCCTGACCCCCCTCCACTTT

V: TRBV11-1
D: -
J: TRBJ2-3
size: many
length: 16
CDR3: CASSLVPSENTDTQYF
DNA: TGTGCCAGCAGCTTAGTTCCCAGCGAGAACACAGATACGCAGTATTTT

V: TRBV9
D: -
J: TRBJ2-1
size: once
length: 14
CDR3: CASSVEGGGDEQFF
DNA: TGTGCCAGCAGCGTAGAGGGGGGTGGCGATGAGCAGTTCTTC

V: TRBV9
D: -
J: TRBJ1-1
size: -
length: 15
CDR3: CASSVEFVLNTEAFF
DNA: TGTGCCAGCAGCGTAGAGTTTGTACTGAACACTGAAGCTTTCTTT

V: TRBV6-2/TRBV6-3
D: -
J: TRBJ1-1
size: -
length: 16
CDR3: CASSSDVDMANTEAFF
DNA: TGTGCCAGCAGTTCAGACGTGGACATGGCGAACACTGAAGCTTTCTTT

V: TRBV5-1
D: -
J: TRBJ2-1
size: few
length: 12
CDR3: CASRPGYNEQFF
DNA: TGCGCCAGCAGGCCAGGGTACAATGAGCAGTTCTTC

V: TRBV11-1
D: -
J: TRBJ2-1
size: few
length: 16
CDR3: CASSLGVGDTHNEQFF
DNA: TGTGCCAGCAGCTTAGGAGTTGGGGACACCCACAATGAGCAGTTCTTC

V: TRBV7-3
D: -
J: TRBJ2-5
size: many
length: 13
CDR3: CASSSTSVETQYF
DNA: TGTGCCAGCAGCTCGACTAGTGTGGAGACCCAGTACTTC